These T cell receptor beta chains were read from a single sample in a study of blood T cells in healthy people across ages. From the 5' RACE reads, TCRdb called clonotypes with MiXCR, one entry per CDR3 protein. The data contain hundreds of thousands of distinct CDR3 sequences, approximately 40% of them singletons. What was sequenced was blood. The source is an elderly man in good health. The CDR3 runs from the conserved cysteine through the conserved F or W. Each record gives: V gene, clone size, J gene, D gene, CDR3 DNA, CDR3 protein. A D gene is named only where the DNA matches it firmly. Some rows have no size entry. The others give once, few or many, or a class for an expanded clone.

v_call: TRBV7-2
clone_size: -
j_call: TRBJ2-5
d_call: TRBD2
cdr3_nt: TGTGCCAGCAGCCCCCCCACGGGGGGAGAGACCCAGTACTTC
cdr3_aa: CASSPPTGGETQYF

v_call: TRBV4-2
clone_size: -
j_call: TRBJ1-5
d_call: -
cdr3_nt: TGTGCCAGCAGCCAAGTCTCAGGGATGGGGAATCAGCCCCAGCATTTT
cdr3_aa: CASSQVSGMGNQPQHF

v_call: TRBV6-2/TRBV6-3
clone_size: -
j_call: TRBJ2-7
d_call: TRBD1
cdr3_nt: TGTGCCAGCAGTCCTAGGGGGCAGGGCTACAATGAGCAGTACTTC
cdr3_aa: CASSPRGQGYNEQYF

v_call: TRBV29-1
clone_size: few
j_call: TRBJ2-3
d_call: TRBD2
cdr3_nt: TGCAGCGTACGGACTAGCGGGAGCGCAGATACGCAGTATTTT
cdr3_aa: CSVRTSGSADTQYF

v_call: TRBV18
clone_size: few
j_call: TRBJ2-5
d_call: -
cdr3_nt: TGTGCCAGCTCACCATCCTACACCCAAGAGACCCAGTACTTC
cdr3_aa: CASSPSYTQETQYF

v_call: TRBV6-1
clone_size: -
j_call: TRBJ1-2
d_call: TRBD1
cdr3_nt: TGTGCCAGCAGTGACCCGGGACAGGGGGTTCGCGGTGGCTACACCTTC
cdr3_aa: CASSDPGQGVRGGYTF

v_call: TRBV2
clone_size: many
j_call: TRBJ2-5
d_call: TRBD2
cdr3_nt: TGTGCCAGCAGTGATATTAGCGGGAGAGAGCAGTACTTC
cdr3_aa: CASSDISGREQYF

v_call: TRBV29-1
clone_size: -
j_call: TRBJ1-4
d_call: TRBD1
cdr3_nt: TGCAGCGTTGATTCGACAGGGACTAATGAAAAACTGTTTTTT
cdr3_aa: CSVDSTGTNEKLFF

v_call: TRBV7-9
clone_size: -
j_call: TRBJ2-3
d_call: TRBD2
cdr3_nt: TGTGCCAGCAGCTTAGGAGGCACCACTAGCGGTAGCGGCACGGGTACGCAGTATTTT
cdr3_aa: CASSLGGTTSGSGTGTQYF

v_call: TRBV4-1
clone_size: -
j_call: TRBJ2-1
d_call: -
cdr3_nt: TGCGCCAGCAGCCATGATTCTAGCGCCGCAACCTACAACGATGAGCAGTTCTTC
cdr3_aa: CASSHDSSAATYNDEQFF

v_call: TRBV7-2
clone_size: few
j_call: TRBJ1-1
d_call: -
cdr3_nt: TGTGCCAGCAGCTTATGGGGCGGCGGTAACACTGAAGCTTTCTTT
cdr3_aa: CASSLWGGGNTEAFF

v_call: TRBV7-2
clone_size: -
j_call: TRBJ2-5
d_call: TRBD2
cdr3_nt: TGTGCCAGCAGCCGGCGACTAGCGGGGCAAGAGACCCAGTACTTC
cdr3_aa: CASSRRLAGQETQYF